This T cell receptor beta chain is from a study of graft-versus-host responses after intestinal transplantation. Study-wide context: Recipients underwent multivisceral, liver-intestinal, or isolated intestinal transplants. For 2 to 4 years after anti-thymocyte globulin induction, all recipients took tacrolimus and steroids. The study's findings and limits: Recipient bone marrow held GvH clones, some seen earlier in ileum or blood.

Notes on this clone: Its antigen is as yet unknown.

The method was immunoSEQ multiplex PCR; TCRdb's version includes in-frame clones alone and lacks a portion of them. The sample has just over 20,000 clones; 89% are singletons. CDR1 is LGHNA, CDR2 YSLEER, per germline. V was clipped by 4 bases and J by 7 bases, with 20 bases between them. This CDR3 has 16 residues. The genes are TRBV4-3 and TRBJ1-5; a weak D match, TRBD1 (5 bases). The sequence was collected from a human patient who received an intestinal transplant, so some T cells may come from the graft donor. The source was PBMCs, collected around 65 days after intestinal transplantation. In DNA form, the CDR3 reads TGCGCCAGCAGCCCCCGTCGCAGGGAGTCTCAACAGCCCCAGCATTTT. Translated: CASSPRRRESQQPQHF.